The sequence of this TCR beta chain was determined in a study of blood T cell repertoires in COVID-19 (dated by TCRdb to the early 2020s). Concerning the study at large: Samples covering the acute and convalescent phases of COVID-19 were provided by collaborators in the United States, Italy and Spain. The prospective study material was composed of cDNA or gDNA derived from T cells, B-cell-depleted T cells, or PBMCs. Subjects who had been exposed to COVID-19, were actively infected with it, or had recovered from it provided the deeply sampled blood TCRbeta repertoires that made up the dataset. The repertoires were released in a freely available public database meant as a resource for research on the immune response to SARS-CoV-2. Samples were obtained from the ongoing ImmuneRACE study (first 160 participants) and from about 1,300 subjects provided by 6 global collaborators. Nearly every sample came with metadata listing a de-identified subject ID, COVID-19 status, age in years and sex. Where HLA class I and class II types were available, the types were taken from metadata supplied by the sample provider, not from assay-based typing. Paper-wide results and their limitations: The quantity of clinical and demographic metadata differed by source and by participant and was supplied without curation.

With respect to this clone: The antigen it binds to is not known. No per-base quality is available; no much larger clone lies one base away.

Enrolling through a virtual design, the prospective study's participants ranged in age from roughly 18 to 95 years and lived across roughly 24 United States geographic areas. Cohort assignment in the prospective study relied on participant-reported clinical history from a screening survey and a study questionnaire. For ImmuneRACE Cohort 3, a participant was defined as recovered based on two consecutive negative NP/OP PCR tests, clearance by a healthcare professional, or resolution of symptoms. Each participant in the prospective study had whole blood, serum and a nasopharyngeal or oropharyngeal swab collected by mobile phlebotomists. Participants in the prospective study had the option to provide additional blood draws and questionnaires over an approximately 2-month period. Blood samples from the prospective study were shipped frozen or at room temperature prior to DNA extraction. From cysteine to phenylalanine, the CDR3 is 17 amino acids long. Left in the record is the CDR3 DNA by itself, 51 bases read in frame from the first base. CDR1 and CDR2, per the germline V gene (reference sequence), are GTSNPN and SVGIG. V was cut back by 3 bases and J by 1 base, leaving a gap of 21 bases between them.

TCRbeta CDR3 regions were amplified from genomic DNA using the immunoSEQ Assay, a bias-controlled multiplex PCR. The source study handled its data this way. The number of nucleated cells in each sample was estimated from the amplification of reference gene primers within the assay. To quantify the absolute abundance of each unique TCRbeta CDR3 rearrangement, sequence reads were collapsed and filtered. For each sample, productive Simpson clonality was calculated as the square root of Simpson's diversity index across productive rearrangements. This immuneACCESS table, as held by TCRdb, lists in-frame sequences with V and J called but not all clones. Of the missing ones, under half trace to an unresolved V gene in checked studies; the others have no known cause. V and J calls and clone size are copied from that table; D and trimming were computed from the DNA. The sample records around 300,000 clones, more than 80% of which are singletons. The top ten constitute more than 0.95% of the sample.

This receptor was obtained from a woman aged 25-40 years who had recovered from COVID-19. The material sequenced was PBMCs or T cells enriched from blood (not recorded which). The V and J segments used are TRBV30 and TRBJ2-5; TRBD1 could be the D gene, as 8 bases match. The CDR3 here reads CAWSEPYHRGGQETQYF. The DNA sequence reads TGTGCCTGGAGCGAACCCTACCACAGGGGGGGCCAAGAGACCCAGTACTTC.